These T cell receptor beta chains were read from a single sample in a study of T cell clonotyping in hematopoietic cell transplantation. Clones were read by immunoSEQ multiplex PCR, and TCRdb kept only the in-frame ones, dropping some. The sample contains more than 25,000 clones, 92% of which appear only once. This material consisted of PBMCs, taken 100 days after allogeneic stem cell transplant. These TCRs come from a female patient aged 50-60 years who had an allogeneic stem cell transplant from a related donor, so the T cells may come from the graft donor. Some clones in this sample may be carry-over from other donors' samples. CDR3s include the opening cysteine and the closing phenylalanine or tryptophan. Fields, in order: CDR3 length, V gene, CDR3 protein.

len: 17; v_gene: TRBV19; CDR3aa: CASSIRGGRVGRETQYF
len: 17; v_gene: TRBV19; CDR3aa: CASSSGTGVGINQPQHF
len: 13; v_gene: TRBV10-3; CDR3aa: CATTSATNEKLFF
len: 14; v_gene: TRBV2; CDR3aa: CASSLRGQLYEQYF
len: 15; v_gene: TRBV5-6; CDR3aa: CASSLGGSSNQPQHF
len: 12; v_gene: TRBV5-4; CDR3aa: CASSRGWVGYTF
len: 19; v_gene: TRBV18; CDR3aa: CASSLAGTGDFNPDQPQHF
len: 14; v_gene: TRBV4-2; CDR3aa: CASSPGTGNYGYTF
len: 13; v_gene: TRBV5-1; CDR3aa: CASSPAGESRAFF
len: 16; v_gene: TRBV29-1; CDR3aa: CSVGFVGSPWNTEAFF
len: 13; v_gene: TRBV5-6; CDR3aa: CASSLGVAYEQYF
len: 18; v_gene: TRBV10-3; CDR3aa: CAIRTGTRGAVANYGYTF
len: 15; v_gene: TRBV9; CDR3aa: CASSPRGREIQPQHF
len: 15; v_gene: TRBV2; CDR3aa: CASKYRSEGAYEQYF
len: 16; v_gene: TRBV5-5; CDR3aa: CASSLEGTGEVYGYTF
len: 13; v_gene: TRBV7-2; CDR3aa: CASSLVARGTQYF
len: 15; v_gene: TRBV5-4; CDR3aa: CASSSLVSHTGELFF
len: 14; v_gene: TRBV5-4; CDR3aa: CASSLEPSNQPQHF
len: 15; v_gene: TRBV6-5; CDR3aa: CASTTGATAGDTQYF
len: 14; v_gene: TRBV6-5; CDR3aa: CASSLEGQSSPLHF
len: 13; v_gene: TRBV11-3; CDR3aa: CASSQGGYETQYF
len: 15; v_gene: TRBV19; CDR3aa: CASSIRDLAKNIQYF
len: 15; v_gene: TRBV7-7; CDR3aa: CASSSGGRTSGELFF
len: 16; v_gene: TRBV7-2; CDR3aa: CASSPRTSGASYEQYF
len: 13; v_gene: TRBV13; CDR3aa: CASSLGPKETQYF
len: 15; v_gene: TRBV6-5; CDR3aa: CASSYEGNIVGELFF
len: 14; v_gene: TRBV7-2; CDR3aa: CASSYSGEYTEAFF
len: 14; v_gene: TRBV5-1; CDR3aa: CASSLSPRTDTQYF
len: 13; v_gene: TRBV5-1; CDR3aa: CASSLEGEQPQHF
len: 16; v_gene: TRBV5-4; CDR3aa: CASSPGLAGTTDTQYF
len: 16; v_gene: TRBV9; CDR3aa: CASSAAGGGASDTQYF
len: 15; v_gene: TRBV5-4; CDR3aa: CASSTPRAATDTQYF
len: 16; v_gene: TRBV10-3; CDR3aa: CAIIEREGSSYNEQFF
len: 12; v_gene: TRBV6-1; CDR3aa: CASTWERSGYTF
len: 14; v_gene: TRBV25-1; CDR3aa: CASTSSGVREKLFF
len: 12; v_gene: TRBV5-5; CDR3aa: CASSLQGDEAFF
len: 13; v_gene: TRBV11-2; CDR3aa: CASSGRGHYGYTF
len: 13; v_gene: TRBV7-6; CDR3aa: CASSSFYAYEQYF
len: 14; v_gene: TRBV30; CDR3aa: CAWTVGGLADTQYF
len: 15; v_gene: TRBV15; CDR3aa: CATGRGMGGNDIQYF
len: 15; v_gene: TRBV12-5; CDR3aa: CASGIPGLVPDTQYF
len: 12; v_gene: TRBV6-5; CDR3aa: CASRGTAGEQYF
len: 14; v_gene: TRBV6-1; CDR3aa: CASSWDRPNTEAFF
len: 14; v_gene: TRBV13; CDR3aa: CASSTRQGGQPQHF
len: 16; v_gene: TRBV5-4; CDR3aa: CASSLMASGGWETQYF
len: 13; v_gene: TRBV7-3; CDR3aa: CASSPGQGREQYF
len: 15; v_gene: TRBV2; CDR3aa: CASSGARVGNQPQHF
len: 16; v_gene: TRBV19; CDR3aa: CASSKGPNRASYEQYF
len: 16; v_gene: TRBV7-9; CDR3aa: CASSVGEVASVGELFF
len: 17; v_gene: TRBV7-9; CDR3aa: CASIQSRTGRDLYEQYF
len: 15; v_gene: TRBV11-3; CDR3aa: CASSWSGGGAWEQYF
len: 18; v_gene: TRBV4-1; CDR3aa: CASSQGDLLAGGIGEQYF
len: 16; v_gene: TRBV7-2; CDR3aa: CASSLVPGPLTDTQYF
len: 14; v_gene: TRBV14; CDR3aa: CASSEQGAYYGYTF